This TCR beta chain appears in the sequencing data of a study of cytomegalovirus exposure and HLA in healthy donors. Study-level information: From donors who were HLA-typed, an early data release held around 85 million unique TCRs.

Study-level points and caveats: Roughly uniform depth of sequencing across donors was assumed in presence/absence analyses.

PCR employed 60 Vbeta and 13 Jbeta primers. The method was immunoSEQ multiplex PCR; TCRdb's version includes in-frame clones alone and lacks a portion of them. Found here are approximately 170,000 clones, around 81% of them singletons; the top ten hold about 1.6%. In the case of this clone: The target antigen is unknown.

The specimen sequenced was PBMCs. This clonotype originated in a middle-aged man in good health and CMV-seronegative.

The CDR3 is CASVTSERSYNEQFF. CDR3 bases: TGTGCCTCAGTCACTAGCGAGCGCTCCTACAATGAGCAGTTCTTC. The chain combines TRBV30 with TRBJ2-1; 7 bases map to TRBD2. The CDR3 consists of 15 residues. Unmatched junction bases numbered 9, after V lost 7 bases and J lost 0 bases. From germline, CDR1 is GTSNPN and CDR2 SVGIG (reference sequence).